Listed below are T cell receptor beta chains from one sample, sequenced in a study of OX40 agonist ivuxolimab in advanced cancers. Libraries were prepared by immunoSEQ multiplex PCR; TCRdb keeps only in-frame clonotypes and omits some of them. The data contain approximately 82,000 clones, 85% to 95% of them singletons. The sequencing here drew on CD4+ or CD8+ T cells sorted from blood, taken in a trial of the OX40 agonist ivuxolimab. Every receptor here comes from an adult with an advanced solid tumor such as melanoma, head and neck, liver or kidney cancer. Both conserved end residues are part of each CDR3. D genes are given only for firm matches. The size of a clone is reported for some rows only, either as once, few or many, or as a class for expanded clones.

>NA|NA|TRBJ2-1|TRBV30
TGTGCCTGGAGGGGGGGCGGGGGCTCCTACAATGAGCAGTTCTTC
CAWRGGGGSYNEQFF
>once|NA|TRBJ1-2|TRBV2
TGTGCCAGCAGTGAGAAACAGTACTTTAACTATGGCTACACCTTC
CASSEKQYFNYGYTF
>NA|NA|TRBJ1-4|TRBV7-2
TGTGCCAGCAGCTCTGGCGGGGGAGGGGGACTGTTTTTT
CASSSGGGGGLFF
>once|TRBD2|TRBJ2-7|TRBV13
TGTGCCAGCAGCCATACCGCAGTAAGCGGGAGGGCCGGGGAGCAGTACTTC
CASSHTAVSGRAGEQYF
>once|NA|TRBJ2-2|TRBV27
TGTGCCAGCAGTTTTGCCGGGGAGCTGTTTTTT
CASSFAGELFF
>NA|NA|TRBJ1-2|TRBV23-1
TGCGCCAGCAGTCAATCGCGGGACCGTATCTATGGCTACACCTTC
CASSQSRDRIYGYTF
>NA|NA|TRBJ2-1|TRBV2
TGTGCCAGTATCCCGGACGGATACAATGAGCAGTTCTTC
CASIPDGYNEQFF
>NA|NA|TRBJ1-1|TRBV4-3
TGCGCCAGCAGCATGGAATTGAACACTGAAGCTTTCTTT
CASSMELNTEAFF
>once|NA|TRBJ2-3|TRBV4-1
TGCGCCACCCGTTTGGGGCTGAACACAGATACGCAGTATTTT
CATRLGLNTDTQYF
>NA|TRBD2|TRBJ2-1|TRBV28
TGTGCCAGCACCCTCGGGAGGAGCTCCTACAATGAGCAGTTCTTC
CASTLGRSSYNEQFF
>NA|TRBD1|TRBJ2-7|TRBV10-2
TGCGCCAGCAGTAGGGGACAGGGGAGGGCGCAGTACTTC
CASSRGQGRAQYF
>NA|TRBD2|TRBJ2-7|TRBV19
TGTGCCAGTAGGGCCGGGACTAGCGGTGTTTACGAGCAGTACTTC
CASRAGTSGVYEQYF
>NA|NA|TRBJ2-5|TRBV10-2
TGCGCCAGCAGTGAGGCGGTACAGGGGGGGCAGGAGACCCAGTACTTC
CASSEAVQGGQETQYF
>NA|TRBD1|TRBJ1-2|TRBV2
TGTGCCAGCAGTGAATTTTTGGGGGCAGGGGGCGCGGGTGGCTACACCTTC
CASSEFLGAGGAGGYTF
>NA|TRBD1|TRBJ2-5|TRBV19
TGTGCCAGTAGTCCGTGGACAGGGGAAGAGACCCAGTACTTC
CASSPWTGEETQYF
>NA|NA|TRBJ2-1|TRBV25-1
TGTGCCAGCAGTGAAAGGGACCGGTTAAATGAGCAGTTCTTC
CASSERDRLNEQFF
>once|TRBD2|TRBJ2-1|TRBV6-5
TGTGCCAGCAGCCCAATAGCGGGATTCCCCAATGAGCAGTTCTTC
CASSPIAGFPNEQFF
>NA|TRBD1|TRBJ1-2|TRBV6-1
TGTGCCAGCAGTGAAGGGCAGGGGGCAAACTATGGCTACACCTTC
CASSEGQGANYGYTF
>NA|NA|TRBJ2-2|TRBV7-6
TGTGCCAGCAGTAGCCGATCGGTCGGGGAGCTGTTTTTT
CASSSRSVGELFF
>NA|TRBD2|TRBJ2-3|TRBV5-6
TGTGCCAGCAGCTTGGGGGTTGGGGAGGGTCTAACAGATACGCAGTATTTT
CASSLGVGEGLTDTQYF
>NA|NA|TRBJ1-2|TRBV27
TGTGCCAGCACCCCAACCGGGACGGCCGGCTACACCTTC
CASTPTGTAGYTF
>NA|NA|TRBJ2-5|TRBV27
TGTGCCAGCAGTTTATTCGGGGGGCCGGGAGAGACCCAGTACTTC
CASSLFGGPGETQYF
>NA|TRBD2|TRBJ2-2|TRBV27
TGTGCCAGCAGTTCCATCGGACTAGCGGGAGCGGGTACCGGGGAGCTGTTTTTT
CASSSIGLAGAGTGELFF
>NA|NA|TRBJ2-5|TRBV4-3
TGCGCCAGCAGCCACAGCGGCGAAGTATCAAACGAGGAGACCCAGTACTTC
CASSHSGEVSNEETQYF
>few|NA|TRBJ1-1|TRBV9
TGTGCCAGCAGCGTAGAATTAGGTGGGACTGAAGCTTTCTTT
CASSVELGGTEAFF
>once|NA|TRBJ2-2|TRBV4-1
TGCGCCAGCAGCCAAACGCGAACCGGGGAGCTGTTTTTT
CASSQTRTGELFF
>NA|NA|TRBJ2-5|TRBV13
TGTGCCAGCCCCAGTTACCAAGAGACCCAGTACTTC
CASPSYQETQYF
>NA|NA|TRBJ1-4|TRBV5-5
TGTGCCAGCAGGGAAGGGGGGAATGAAAAACTGTTTTTT
CASREGGNEKLFF
>NA|TRBD2|TRBJ2-7|TRBV5-4
TGTGCCAGCAGCCCGGGGGGCTCCTACGAGCAGTACTTC
CASSPGGSYEQYF
>NA|TRBD2|TRBJ2-5|TRBV6-1
TGTGCCAGCAGTGACCTAGCGGGAGTCGAGACCCAGTACTTC
CASSDLAGVETQYF
>few|NA|TRBJ1-1|TRBV5-6
TGTGCCAGCAGCGCGGATGTGGGGACTGAAGCTTTCTTT
CASSADVGTEAFF
>NA|TRBD1|TRBJ2-7|TRBV4-3
TGCGCCAGCAGCCGACCGAGGGACAGGGGCCACGAGCAGTACTTC
CASSRPRDRGHEQYF
>NA|TRBD2|TRBJ2-7|TRBV27
TGTGCCAGCAGCTTACCTGGTAGCGGGAGCTCCTACGAGCAGTACTTC
CASSLPGSGSSYEQYF
>NA|NA|TRBJ1-6|TRBV6-1
TGTGCCAGCAGTGAAGCTAGGGCAGCCAATTCACCCCTCCACTTT
CASSEARAANSPLHF